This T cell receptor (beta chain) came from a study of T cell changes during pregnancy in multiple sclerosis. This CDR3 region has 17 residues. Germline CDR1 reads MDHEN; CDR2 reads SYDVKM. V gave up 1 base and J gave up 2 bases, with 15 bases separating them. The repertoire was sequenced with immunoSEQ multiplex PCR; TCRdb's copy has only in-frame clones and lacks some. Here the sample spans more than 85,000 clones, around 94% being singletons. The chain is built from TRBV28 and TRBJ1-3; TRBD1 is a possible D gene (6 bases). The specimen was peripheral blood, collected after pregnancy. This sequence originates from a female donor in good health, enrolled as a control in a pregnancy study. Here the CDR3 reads CASSLSRGARAGNTIYF. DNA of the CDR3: TGTGCCAGCAGTTTATCACGGGGGGCGAGAGCTGGAAACACCATATATTTT. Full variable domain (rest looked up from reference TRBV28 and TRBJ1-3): DVKVTQSSRYLVKRTGEKVFLECVQDMDHENMFWYRQDPGLGLRLIYFSYDVKMKEKGDIPEGYSVSREKKERFSLILESASTNQTSMYLCASSLSRGARAGNTIYFGEGSWLTVV.